This T cell receptor (beta chain) was sequenced during a study of regulatory T cells in long-lasting Graves disease. Notes on the study in general: Favoring TRBV28, TRBJ1-2 and TRBJ2-5 was a feature seen in persistent disease.

Germline V lookup: CDR1 SEHNR, CDR2 FQNEAQ (reference sequence). The CDR3 length is 14 residues. This sample's time point: persistent/refractory GD, antithyroid drugs over 5 years with positive TRAb. RNA from PBMCs was the source of the TCR library. Libraries of TCR beta came from iRepertoire HTBI primers plus Arm-PCR of CDR3 regions. TCRdb independently ran MiXCR on the multiplex PCR reads; one entry per CDR3 protein. The data hold fewer than 550,000 distinct CDR3 sequences, with 20% to 25% observed a single time. This clonotype has a count of ten or more. Its antigen remains unidentified. One end of the junction does not line up with germline, which may come from a read error.

The starting material was peripheral blood mononuclear cells (PBMCs), obtained when the disease was refractory, from a patient treated with antithyroid drugs. The sequence was collected from a female donor with Graves disease. V is TRBV7-9 and J is TRBJ2-7; D may correspond to TRBD1 or TRBD2 (5 bases each). For the CDR3, the DNA is TGCGCCAGCAGCCCCCGGGACGGAACCTACGAGCAGTACTTC. Protein: CASSPRDGTYEQYF.